The text below deals with one T cell receptor beta chain. The repertoire was sequenced with immunoSEQ multiplex PCR; TCRdb's copy has only in-frame clones and lacks some. There are some 30,000 clones in the sample; about 87% occur only once, and over 1.5% lies in the top ten. CDR3 length: 14 residues. The V and J ends lost 5 bases and 1 base, in that order; junction bases with no gene match: 4. In germline, CDR1 is WNHNN, CDR2 SYGVQD (reference sequence). This sample stems from a study of PD-L1 blockade in urothelial cancer. This TCR derives from a man aged 50-59 years with urothelial cancer. The source material was PBMCs, sampled around atezolizumab (anti-PD-L1) treatment. This rearrangement joins TRBV10-1 to TRBJ2-5, with TRBD1 matching over 7 bases. CDR3 region: CASSQGGPQETQYF. For the CDR3, the DNA is TGCGCCAGCAGTCAAGGGGGCCCCCAAGAGACCCAGTACTTC.